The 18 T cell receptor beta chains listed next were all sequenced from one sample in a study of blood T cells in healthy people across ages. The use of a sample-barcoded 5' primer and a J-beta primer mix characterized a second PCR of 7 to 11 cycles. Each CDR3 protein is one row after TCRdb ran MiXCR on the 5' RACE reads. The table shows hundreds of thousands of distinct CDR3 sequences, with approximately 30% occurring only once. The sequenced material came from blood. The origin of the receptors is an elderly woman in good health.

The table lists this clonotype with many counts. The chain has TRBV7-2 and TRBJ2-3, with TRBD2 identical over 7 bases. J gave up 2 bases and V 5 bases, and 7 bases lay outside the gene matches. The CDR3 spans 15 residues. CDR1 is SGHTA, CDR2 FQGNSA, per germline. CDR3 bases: TGTGCCAGCAGCCTACGGGGGGACTTCACAGATACGCAGTATTTT. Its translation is CASSLRGDFTDTQYF. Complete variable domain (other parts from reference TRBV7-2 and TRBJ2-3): GAGVSQSPSNKVTEKGKDVELRCDPISGHTALYWYRQSLGQGLEFLIYFQGNSAPDKSGLPSDRFSAERTGGSVSTLTIQRTQQEDSAVYLCASSLRGDFTDTQYFGPGTRLTVL.

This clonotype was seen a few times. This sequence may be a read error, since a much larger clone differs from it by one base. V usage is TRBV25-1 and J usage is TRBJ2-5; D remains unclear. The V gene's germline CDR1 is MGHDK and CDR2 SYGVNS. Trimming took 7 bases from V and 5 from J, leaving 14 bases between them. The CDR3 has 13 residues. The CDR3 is CASTRNLGETQYF. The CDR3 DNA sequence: TGTGCCAGCACCCGGAACCTCGGGGAGACCCAGTACTTC. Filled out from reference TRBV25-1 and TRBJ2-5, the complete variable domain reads EADIYQTPRYLVIGTGKKITLECSQTMGHDKMYWYQQDPGMELHLIHYSYGVNSTEKGDLSSESTVSRIRTEHFPLTLESARPSHTSQYLCASTRNLGETQYFGPGTRLLVL.

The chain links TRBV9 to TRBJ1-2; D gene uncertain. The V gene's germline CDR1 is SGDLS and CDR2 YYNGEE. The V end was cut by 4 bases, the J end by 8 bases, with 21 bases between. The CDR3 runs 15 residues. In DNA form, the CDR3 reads TGTGCCAGCAGCCCCTGGGCGGGGAAGCCTTTAGGCTACACCTTC. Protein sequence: CASSPWAGKPLGYTF.

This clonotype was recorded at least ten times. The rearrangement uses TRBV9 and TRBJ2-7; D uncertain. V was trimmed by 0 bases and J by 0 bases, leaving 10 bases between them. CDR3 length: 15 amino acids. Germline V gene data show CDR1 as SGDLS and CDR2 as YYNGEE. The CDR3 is CASSVAASVSYEQYF. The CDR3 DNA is TGTGCCAGCAGCGTAGCGGCCAGCGTCTCCTACGAGCAGTACTTC.

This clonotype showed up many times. This CDR3 reads CAISGTSGGPSYNEQFF. In DNA, the CDR3 is TGTGCCATCAGTGGAACTAGCGGGGGCCCTTCCTACAATGAGCAGTTCTTC. This chain links TRBV10-3 with TRBJ2-1; 11 bases fit TRBD2. CDR1 ENHRY and CDR2 SYGVKD come from the germline V gene. CDR3 length equals 17 residues. The V segment lost 4 bases and the J segment 1 base; nucleotides outside the gene matches: 6.

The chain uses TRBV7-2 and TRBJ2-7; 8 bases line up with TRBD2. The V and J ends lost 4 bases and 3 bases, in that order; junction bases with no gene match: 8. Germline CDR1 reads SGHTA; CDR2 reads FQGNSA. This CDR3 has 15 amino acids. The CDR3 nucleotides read TGTGCCAGCAGCTATGAGGGGACTAGGAGCTACGAGCAGTACTTC. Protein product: CASSYEGTRSYEQYF.

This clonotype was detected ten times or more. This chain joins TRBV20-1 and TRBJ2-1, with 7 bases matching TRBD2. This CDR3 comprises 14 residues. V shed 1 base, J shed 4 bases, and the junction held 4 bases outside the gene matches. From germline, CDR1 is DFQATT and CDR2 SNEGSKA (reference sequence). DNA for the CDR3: TGCAGTGCTAGAGGACCAGCGGGGTACAATGAGCAGTTCTTC. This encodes CSARGPAGYNEQFF.

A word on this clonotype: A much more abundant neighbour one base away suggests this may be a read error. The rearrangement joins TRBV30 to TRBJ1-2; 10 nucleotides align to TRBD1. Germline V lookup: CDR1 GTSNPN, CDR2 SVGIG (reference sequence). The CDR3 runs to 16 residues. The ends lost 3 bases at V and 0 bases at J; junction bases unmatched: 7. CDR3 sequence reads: CAWRMAGQGANYGYTF. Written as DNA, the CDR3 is TGTGCCTGGAGGATGGCCGGACAGGGGGCTAACTATGGCTACACCTTC.

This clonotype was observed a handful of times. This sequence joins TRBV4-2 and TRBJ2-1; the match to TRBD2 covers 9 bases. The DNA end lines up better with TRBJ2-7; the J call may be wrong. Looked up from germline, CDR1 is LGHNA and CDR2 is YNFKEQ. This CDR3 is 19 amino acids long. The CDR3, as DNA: TGTGCCAGCAGCCAAGTAAGGGCTAGCGGGGTGAGCTCCTACAATGAGCAGTACTTC. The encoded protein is CASSQVRASGVSSYNEQYF.

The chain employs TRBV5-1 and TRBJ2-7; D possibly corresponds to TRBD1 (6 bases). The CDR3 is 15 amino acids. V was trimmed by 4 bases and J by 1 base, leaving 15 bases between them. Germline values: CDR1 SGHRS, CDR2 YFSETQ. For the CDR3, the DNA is TGCGCCAGCAGCCCCACAGGGTCCGCTTCCTACGAGCAGTACTTC. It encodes CASSPTGSASYEQYF.

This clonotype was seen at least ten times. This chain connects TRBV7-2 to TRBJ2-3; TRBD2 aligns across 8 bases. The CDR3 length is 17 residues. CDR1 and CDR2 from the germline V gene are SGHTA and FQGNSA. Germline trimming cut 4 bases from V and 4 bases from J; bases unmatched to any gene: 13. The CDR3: CASSSRRGALGADTQYF. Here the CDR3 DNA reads TGTGCCAGCAGCTCCCGGCGGGGGGCTTTAGGGGCAGATACGCAGTATTTT. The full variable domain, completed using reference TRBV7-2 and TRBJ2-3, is GAGVSQSPSNKVTEKGKDVELRCDPISGHTALYWYRQSLGQGLEFLIYFQGNSAPDKSGLPSDRFSAERTGGSVSTLTIQRTQQEDSAVYLCASSSRRGALGADTQYFGPGTRLTVL.

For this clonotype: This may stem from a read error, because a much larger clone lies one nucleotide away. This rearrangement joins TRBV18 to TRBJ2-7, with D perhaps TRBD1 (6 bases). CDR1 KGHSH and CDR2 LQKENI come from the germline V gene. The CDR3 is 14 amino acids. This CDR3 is CVSSPDRLSYEQYF. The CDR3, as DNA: TGTGTCAGCTCACCCGACAGGCTCTCCTACGAGCAGTACTTC.

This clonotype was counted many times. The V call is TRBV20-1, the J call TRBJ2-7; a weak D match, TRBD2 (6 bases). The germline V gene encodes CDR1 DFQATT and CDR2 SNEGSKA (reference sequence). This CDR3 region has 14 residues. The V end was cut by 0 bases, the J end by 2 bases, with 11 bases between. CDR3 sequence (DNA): TGCAGTGCTAGAGATCGGGGGACCACCTACGAGCAGTACTTC. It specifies CSARDRGTTYEQYF.

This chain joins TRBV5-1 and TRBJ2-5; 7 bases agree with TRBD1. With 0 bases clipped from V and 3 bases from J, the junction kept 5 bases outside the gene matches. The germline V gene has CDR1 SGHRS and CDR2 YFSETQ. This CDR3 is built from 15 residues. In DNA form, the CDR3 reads TGCGCCAGCAGCTTGGCGGGACAGAAAGAAGAGACCCAGTACTTC. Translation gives CASSLAGQKEETQYF.

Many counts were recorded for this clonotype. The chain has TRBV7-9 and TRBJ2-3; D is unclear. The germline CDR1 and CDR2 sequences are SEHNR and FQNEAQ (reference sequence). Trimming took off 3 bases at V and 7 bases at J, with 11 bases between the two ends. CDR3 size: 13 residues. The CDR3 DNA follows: TGTGCCAGCAGCTTGGACGCTTCCTATACGCAGTATTTT. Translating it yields CASSLDASYTQYF.

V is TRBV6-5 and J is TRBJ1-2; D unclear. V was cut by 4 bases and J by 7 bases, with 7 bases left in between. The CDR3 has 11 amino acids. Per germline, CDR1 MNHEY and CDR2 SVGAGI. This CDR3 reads CASSSRFGYTF. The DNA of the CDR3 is TGTGCCAGCAGTTCCAGGTTTGGCTACACCTTC.

The CDR3 nucleotides are TGCAGTGCTAAGGAGGGAAGCTCCTACAATGAGCAGTTCTTC. Its translation: CSAKEGSSYNEQFF. This chain joins TRBV20-1 and TRBJ2-1, with TRBD2 as a possible D gene (6 bases). Deletions cut 4 bases from V and 0 bases from J, with 10 bases between. Germline CDR1 reads DFQATT; CDR2 reads SNEGSKA (reference sequence). The CDR3 spans 14 residues.

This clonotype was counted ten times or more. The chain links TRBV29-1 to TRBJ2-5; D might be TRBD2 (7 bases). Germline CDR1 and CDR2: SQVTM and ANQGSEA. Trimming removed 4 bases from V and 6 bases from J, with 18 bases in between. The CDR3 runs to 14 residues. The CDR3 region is CSVVGGGRWQTQYF. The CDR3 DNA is TGCAGCGTTGTTGGGGGGGGGCGCTGGCAGACCCAGTACTTC.